This TCR beta chain originates from a study of blood T cells in healthy people across ages. Findings and limits, study-wide: Significant beta diversity loss was already apparent by age approximately 42, declining roughly linearly.

This CDR3 has 16 residues. Germline V gene lookup returns CDR1 SGHKS and CDR2 YYEKEE (reference sequence). Trimming stripped 2 bases from V and 1 base from J, with 15 bases between. To note about this clonotype: Its antigen is undetermined.

Every sample yielded at least 6 million isolated PBMCs. The authors ran a second PCR of about 7 to 11 cycles using a sample-barcoded 5' primer and a J-beta primer mix. Each cDNA molecule was tagged by a template-switch adaptor that had 12 random nucleotides. The study obtained at least 2.5 million CDR3-containing paired-end reads from every sample. Using its own MiXCR run on the 5' RACE reads, TCRdb lists one record per CDR3 protein. The table includes roughly 1,800,000 distinct CDR3 sequences, 40% to 55% detected once. The receptor comes from a woman in her thirties or forties in good health. Sequencing was done on a sample of blood. The chain is built from TRBV5-5 and TRBJ1-2, with a weak D call TRBD1 (5 bases). The CDR3 nucleotides are TGTGCCAGCAGCTTACGACAGCCGAAATTTAACTATGGCTACACCTTC. As protein: CASSLRQPKFNYGYTF. Full variable domain (remainder filled in from reference TRBV5-5 and TRBJ1-2): DAGVTQSPTHLIKTRGQQVTLRCSPISGHKSVSWYQQVLGQGPQFIFQYYEKEERGRGNFPDRFSARQFPNYSSELNVNALLLGDSALYLCASSLRQPKFNYGYTFGSGTRLTVV.